What follows describes a single TCR beta chain. Antigen unknown. This entry belongs to a study of T-cell reconstitution after alpha-beta-depleted transplantation in children. The study, taken as a whole, reports: Reportedly, only several hundred clones from non-depleted graft cells drove alpha-beta T-cell counts at about two months.

For TCRbeta, the library was prepared with unique molecular identifiers. TCRdb ran MiXCR on the PCR reads and lists one entry per CDR3 protein. The sample lists 780,000 or so distinct CDR3 sequences, approximately 15% occurring once. This sequence originates from a male patient younger than 18 who had a stem cell transplant for acute lymphoblastic leukemia, so the T cells may come from the graft donor. The source was PBMCs, mostly from graft donor cells, collected 360 days after TCRalphabeta/CD19-depleted stem cell transplant.

The CDR3 is CASSQEPRVPGTDTQYF. Written as DNA, the CDR3 is TGTGCCAGCAGCCAAGAACCCAGGGTTCCTGGCACAGATACGCAGTATTTT. This sequence joins TRBV3-1 and TRBJ2-3; TRBD1 might be the D (5 bases). Trimming left V 0 bases short and J 1 base short, with 14 bases between. CDR1 and CDR2 (germline): LGHDT, YNNKEL (reference sequence). This CDR3 comprises 17 residues.